Below, one T cell receptor beta chain is given with its context. Germline values: CDR1 MDHEN, CDR2 SYDVKM. The CDR3 is 12 residues long. V lost 3 bases, J lost 4 bases, and 6 bases lay in between. This sample was included in a study of blood T cell repertoires in COVID-19. Overall study: The analysed material was cDNA or gDNA that came from T cells, B-cell-depleted T cells, or PBMCs.

Original processing methods: Nucleated cell number was recorded as an estimate derived from reference gene primer amplification. The protocol was immunoSEQ multiplex PCR, while the TCRdb copy is restricted to in-frame clones and leaves out a portion. The V and J calls and the clone size are those of that table, but D and trimming were determined from the DNA. In the table there are about 300,000 clones, 75% to 95% of which are singletons. Followed over time, Seattle patients had been enrolled while infection was active. V usage is TRBV28 and J usage is TRBJ1-1; no clear D. This sequence was found in a woman in her 30s with COVID-19, enrolled during active disease. Sequenced: peripheral blood. CDR3 in amino acids: CASSFVGTEAFF. CDR3 DNA: TGTGCCAGCAGTTTCGTCGGCACTGAAGCTTTCTTT.